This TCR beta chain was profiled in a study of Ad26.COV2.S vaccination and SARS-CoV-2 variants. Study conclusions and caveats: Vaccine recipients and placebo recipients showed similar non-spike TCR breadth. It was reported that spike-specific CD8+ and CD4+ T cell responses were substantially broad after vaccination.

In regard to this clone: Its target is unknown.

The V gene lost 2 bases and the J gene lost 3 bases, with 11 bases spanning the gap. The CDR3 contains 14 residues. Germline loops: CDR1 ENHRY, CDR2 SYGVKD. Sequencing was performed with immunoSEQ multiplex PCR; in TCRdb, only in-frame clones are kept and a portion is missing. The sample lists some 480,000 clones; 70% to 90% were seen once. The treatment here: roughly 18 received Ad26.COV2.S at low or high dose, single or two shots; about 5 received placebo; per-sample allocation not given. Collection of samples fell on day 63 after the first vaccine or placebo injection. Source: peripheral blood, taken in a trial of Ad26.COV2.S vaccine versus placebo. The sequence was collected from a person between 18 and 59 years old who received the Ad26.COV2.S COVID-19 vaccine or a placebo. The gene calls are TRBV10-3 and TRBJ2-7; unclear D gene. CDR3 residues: CAISETEQNYEQYF. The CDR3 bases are TGTGCCATCAGTGAGACGGAGCAGAACTACGAGCAGTACTTC.